This T cell receptor (beta chain) was obtained from a study of Tregs in tolerant kidney transplant recipients. Repertoires were generated with immunoSEQ multiplex PCR, while TCRdb's copy carries only in-frame clones and drops some. Of approximately 69,000 clones listed, roughly nine tenths are singletons. Study conclusions and caveats: Activated donor B cell expansion appeared to reveal the most relevant donor-specific TCRbeta repertoire. Antigen-driven expansion was suggested because donor-specific Tregs expanded more than all Tregs in tolerant patients.

Germline lookup yields CDR1 MGHDK and CDR2 SYGVNS. The CDR3 is made up of 14 amino acids. V was pared by 2 bases and J by 6 bases, with 12 bases between. For this clone: Its cognate antigen is unknown.

Unstimulated Tregs (CD4+CD25+CD127-) and CD4+CD25- non-Tregs were sorted from PBMCs. This specimen was CD4+ T cells from blood, taken before the transplant. The clonotype was recovered from a human donor who received a combined kidney and bone marrow transplant. The chain uses TRBV25-1 and TRBJ2-3, with D possibly TRBD2 on 6 matching bases. Written as DNA, the CDR3 is TGTGCCAGCAGTGAACCGCGGGACTCGGATACGCAGTATTTT. Protein product: CASSEPRDSDTQYF.